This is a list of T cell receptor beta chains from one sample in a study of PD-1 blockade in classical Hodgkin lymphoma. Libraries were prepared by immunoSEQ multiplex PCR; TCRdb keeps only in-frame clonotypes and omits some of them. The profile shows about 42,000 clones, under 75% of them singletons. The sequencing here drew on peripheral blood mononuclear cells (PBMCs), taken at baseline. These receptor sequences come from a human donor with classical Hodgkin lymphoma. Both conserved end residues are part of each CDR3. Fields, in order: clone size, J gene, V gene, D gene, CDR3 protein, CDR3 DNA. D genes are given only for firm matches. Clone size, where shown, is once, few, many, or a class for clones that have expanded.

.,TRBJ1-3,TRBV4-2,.,CASSPLTPGLGGNTIYF,TGTGCCAGCAGCCCTCTTACGCCGGGGCTAGGTGGAAACACCATATATTTT
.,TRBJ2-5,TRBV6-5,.,CASSYYGAAQETQYF,TGTGCCAGCAGTTATTATGGGGCAGCTCAAGAGACCCAGTACTTC
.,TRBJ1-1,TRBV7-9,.,CASSLQGQTEAFF,TGTGCCAGCAGCTTACAGGGACAAACTGAAGCTTTCTTT
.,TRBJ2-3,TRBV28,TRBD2,CASVGLAYTDTQYF,TGTGCCAGCGTCGGACTAGCGTACACAGATACGCAGTATTTT
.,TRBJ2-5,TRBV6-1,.,CASRTGRAGETQYF,TGTGCCAGCAGAACAGGGCGAGCAGGGGAGACCCAGTACTTC
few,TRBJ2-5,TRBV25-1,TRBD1,CASETGQGEETQYF,TGTGCCAGTGAAACTGGACAGGGGGAAGAGACCCAGTACTTC
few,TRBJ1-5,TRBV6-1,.,CASSGGVNSNQPQHF,TGTGCCAGCAGCGGAGGGGTCAATAGCAATCAGCCCCAGCATTTT
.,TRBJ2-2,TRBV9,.,CASSVEWQNTGELFF,TGTGCCAGCAGCGTAGAGTGGCAGAACACCGGGGAGCTGTTTTTT
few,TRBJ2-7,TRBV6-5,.,CASSYSMAGQGNEQYF,TGTGCCAGCAGTTACTCGATGGCAGGGCAAGGTAACGAGCAGTACTTC
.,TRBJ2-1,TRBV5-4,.,CASSFGGGGGSYNEQFF,TGTGCCAGCAGCTTTGGAGGGGGCGGGGGGTCATACAATGAGCAGTTCTTC
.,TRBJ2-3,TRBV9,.,CASRGTDTQYF,TGTGCCAGCAGAGGTACAGATACGCAGTATTTT
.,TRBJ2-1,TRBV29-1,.,CSVRVSNEQFF,TGCAGCGTCAGGGTATCCAATGAGCAGTTCTTC
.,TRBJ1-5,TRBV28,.,CASSQLNSINQPQHF,TGTGCCAGCAGTCAATTGAATAGCATTAATCAGCCCCAGCATTTT
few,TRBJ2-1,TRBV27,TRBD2,CASSFGTSGNNEQFF,TGTGCCAGCAGTTTCGGGACTAGCGGAAACAATGAGCAGTTCTTC
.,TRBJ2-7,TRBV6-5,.,CASSFGTGTYEQYF,TGTGCCAGCAGTTTCGGGACGGGAACCTACGAGCAGTACTTC
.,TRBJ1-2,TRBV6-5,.,CASRFTLEAGYTF,TGTGCCAGCAGATTTACGTTGGAGGCTGGCTACACCTTC
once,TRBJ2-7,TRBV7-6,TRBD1,CASSGRTGGEQYF,TGTGCCAGCAGCGGAAGGACAGGGGGCGAGCAGTACTTC
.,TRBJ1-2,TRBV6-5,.,CASSYGGPSYGYTF,TGTGCCAGCAGTTACGGGGGGCCCTCGTATGGCTACACCTTC
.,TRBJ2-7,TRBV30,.,CAWSLEGGEQYF,TGTGCCTGGTCACTTGAGGGGGGGGAGCAGTACTTC
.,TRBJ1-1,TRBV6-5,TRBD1,CASSYTGEMNTEAFF,TGTGCCAGCAGTTACACAGGGGAGATGAACACTGAAGCTTTCTTT
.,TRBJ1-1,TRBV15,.,CATSREVDTGFRNTEAFF,TGTGCCACCAGCAGAGAAGTCGATACAGGTTTCCGAAACACTGAAGCTTTCTTT
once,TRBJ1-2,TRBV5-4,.,CASSLVGQGGYTF,TGTGCCAGCAGCTTGGTAGGGCAGGGAGGCTACACCTTC
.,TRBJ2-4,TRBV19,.,CASSIGSGFNPKNIQYF,TGTGCCAGTAGTATAGGATCAGGGTTCAACCCCAAAAACATTCAGTACTTC
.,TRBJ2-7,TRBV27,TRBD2,CASSALAGGSRAEQYF,TGTGCCAGCAGCGCGCTGGCGGGGGGCAGCAGAGCCGAGCAGTACTTC
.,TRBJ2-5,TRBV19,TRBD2,CASKRTSGQQETQYF,TGTGCCAGCAAGAGGACTAGCGGGCAACAAGAGACCCAGTACTTC
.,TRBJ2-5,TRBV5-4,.,CASSLAETQYF,TGTGCCAGCAGCTTGGCGGAGACCCAGTACTTC
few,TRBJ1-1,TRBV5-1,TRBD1,CASTPGQAGTEAFF,TGCGCCAGCACCCCGGGACAGGCGGGGACTGAAGCTTTCTTT
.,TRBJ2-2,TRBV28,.,CASIPPGITGELFF,TGTGCCAGCATCCCCCCAGGAATCACCGGGGAGCTGTTTTTT
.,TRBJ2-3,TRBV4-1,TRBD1,CASSTDRGGITDTQYF,TGCGCCAGCAGCACCGACAGGGGTGGGATCACAGATACGCAGTATTTT
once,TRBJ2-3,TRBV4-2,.,CASSQALLTTTQYF,TGTGCCAGCAGCCAAGCCCTTCTAACAACTACGCAGTATTTT
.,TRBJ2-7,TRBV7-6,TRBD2,CASSLVAGGDLGHEQYF,TGTGCCAGCAGCTTAGTGGCGGGAGGAGATCTAGGCCACGAGCAGTACTTC
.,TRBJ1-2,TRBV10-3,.,CAISESGGLYGYTF,TGTGCCATCAGTGAGTCGGGGGGGCTCTATGGCTACACCTTC
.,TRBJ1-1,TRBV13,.,CASTPRGPFEAFF,TGTGCCAGCACCCCAAGGGGACCCTTCGAAGCTTTCTTT
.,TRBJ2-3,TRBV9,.,CASNSGTSTDTQYF,TGTGCCAGCAACTCGGGCACTAGCACAGATACGCAGTATTTT
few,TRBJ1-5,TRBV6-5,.,CASCPGSLGNQPQHF,TGTGCCAGCTGCCCAGGGTCTTTAGGCAATCAGCCCCAGCATTTT
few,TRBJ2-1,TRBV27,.,CASSLGGYNEQFF,TGTGCCAGCAGTTTGGGCGGTTACAATGAGCAGTTCTTC
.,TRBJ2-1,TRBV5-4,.,CASSSPTGAHNEQFF,TGTGCCAGCAGCTCTCCCACGGGGGCTCACAATGAGCAGTTCTTC
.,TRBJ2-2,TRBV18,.,CASSPGLGLPSELFF,TGTGCCAGCTCACCCGGGCTGGGGCTCCCATCGGAGCTGTTTTTT
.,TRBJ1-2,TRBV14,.,CASSLSPNYGYTF,TGTGCCAGCAGCCTATCCCCTAACTATGGCTACACCTTC
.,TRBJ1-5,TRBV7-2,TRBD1,CASSLGGQGYQPQHF,TGTGCCAGCAGCTTAGGAGGACAGGGCTACCAGCCCCAGCATTTT
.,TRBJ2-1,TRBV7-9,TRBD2,CASSKREGGNEQFF,TGTGCCAGCAGCAAGCGGGAGGGAGGAAATGAGCAGTTCTTC
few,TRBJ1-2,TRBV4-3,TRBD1,CASSPDRGVIYGYTF,TGCGCCAGCAGCCCCGACAGGGGGGTGATCTATGGCTACACCTTC
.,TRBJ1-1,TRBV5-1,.,CASSPIGPEAFF,TGCGCCAGCAGCCCTATAGGGCCTGAAGCTTTCTTT
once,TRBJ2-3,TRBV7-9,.,CASSSPQASTDTQYF,TGTGCCAGCAGCTCCCCACAGGCGAGCACAGATACGCAGTATTTT
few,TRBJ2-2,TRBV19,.,CASSMGNTGELFF,TGTGCCAGTAGTATGGGGAACACCGGGGAGCTGTTTTTT
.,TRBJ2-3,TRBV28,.,CASSLSRDILTDTQYF,TGTGCCAGCAGTTTATCCCGGGACATACTCACAGATACGCAGTATTTT
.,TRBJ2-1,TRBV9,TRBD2,CASSAGGGANYNEQFF,TGTGCCAGCAGCGCGGGCGGGGGGGCAAATTACAATGAGCAGTTCTTC
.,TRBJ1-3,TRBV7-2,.,CASSSYQGVGLGTIYF,TGTGCCAGCAGCTCCTACCAGGGAGTAGGCTTAGGCACCATATATTTT
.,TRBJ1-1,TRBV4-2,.,CASSQKRVNTEAFF,TGTGCCAGCAGCCAAAAACGGGTGAACACTGAAGCTTTCTTT
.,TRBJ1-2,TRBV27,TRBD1,CASTDRGAYGYTF,TGTGCCAGCACGGACAGGGGAGCATATGGCTACACCTTC
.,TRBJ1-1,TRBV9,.,CASSVGNTRGTEAFF,TGTGCCAGCAGCGTAGGAAACACCCGGGGCACTGAAGCTTTCTTT
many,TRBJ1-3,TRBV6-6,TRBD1,CASSYSQGASGNTIYF,TGTGCCAGCAGTTACTCACAGGGGGCATCTGGAAACACCATATATTTT
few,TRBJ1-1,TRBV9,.,CASSVEAPESHNTEAFF,TGTGCCAGCAGCGTGGAAGCTCCAGAATCACACAACACTGAAGCTTTCTTT